What follows is one TCR beta chain and its context. Its antigen remains unidentified. Recipients received nonmyeloablative bone marrow transplants from related graft donors, with transient mixed chimerism. Unstimulated regulatory T cells (CD4+CD25+CD127-), CD4+CD25- non-regulatory cells, CD4 and CD8 cells were FACS-sorted from thawed PBMCs. The source of the sample is a study of Tregs in tolerant kidney transplant recipients. J lost 4 bases, V lost 0 bases, and 9 bases had no gene match. CDR3 length: 17 amino acids. Germline CDR1 and CDR2: SGHTA and FQGTGA. Broader study findings: This study did not directly address biological reproducibility. The small number of patients limits these findings pending further validation.

Clones were sequenced by immunoSEQ multiplex PCR, and TCRdb holds only the in-frame ones, with some missing. The sample has about 50,000 clones; roughly 87% are singletons. The chain employs TRBV7-3 and TRBJ2-3, with 8 bases that match TRBD2. This TCR came from a human patient who received a combined kidney and bone marrow transplant. Some T cells may possibly be graft donor cells. The material was CD8+ T cells from blood (PBMCs), obtained 12 months after the transplant. CDR3 amino acids: CASSLTRLATGADTQYF. CDR3 DNA: TGTGCCAGCAGCTTAACAAGACTAGCGACGGGGGCAGATACGCAGTATTTT.